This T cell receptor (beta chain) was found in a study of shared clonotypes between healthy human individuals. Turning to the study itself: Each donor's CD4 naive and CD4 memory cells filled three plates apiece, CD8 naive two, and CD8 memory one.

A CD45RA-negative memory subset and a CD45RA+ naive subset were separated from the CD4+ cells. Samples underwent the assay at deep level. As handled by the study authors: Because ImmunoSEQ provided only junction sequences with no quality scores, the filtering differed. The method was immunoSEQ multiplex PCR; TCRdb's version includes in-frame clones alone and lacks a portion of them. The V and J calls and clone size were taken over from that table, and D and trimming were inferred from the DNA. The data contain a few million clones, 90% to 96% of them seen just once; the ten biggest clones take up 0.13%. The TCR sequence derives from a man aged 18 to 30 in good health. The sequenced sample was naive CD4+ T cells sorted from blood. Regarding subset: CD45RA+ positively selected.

CDR3 residues: CASSVSWRSTGELFF. In nucleotides, the CDR3 is TGTGCCAGCAGCGTATCATGGAGAAGCACCGGGGAGCTGTTTTTT. V usage is TRBV9 and J usage is TRBJ2-2, with D unclear. Trimming removed 1 base from V and 4 bases from J, with 11 bases in between. The CDR3 extends over 15 amino acids. CDR1 is SGDLS and CDR2 is YYNGEE in the germline V gene.